The 18 T cell receptor beta chains below were found in one sample sequenced in a study of cytomegalovirus exposure and HLA in healthy donors. PCR involved 60 Vbeta and 13 Jbeta primers. Assay used: immunoSEQ multiplex PCR; TCRdb lists only in-frame clones, some missing. The sample yields about 120,000 clones, over 65% seen once. The material sequenced was PBMCs. The receptors were gathered from a man aged 40-55 years in good health and CMV-seropositive.

The chain combines TRBV11-3 with TRBJ2-3; TRBD1 aligns across 8 bases. The V gene's germline CDR1 is SGHNT and CDR2 YENEEA. The CDR3 is 14 amino acids. J was trimmed by 4 bases and V by 1 base; bases with no gene match: 1. The CDR3: CASSLGTGSDTQYF. CDR3 nucleotides: TGTGCCAGCAGCTTAGGGACAGGGTCAGATACGCAGTATTTT. Full variable domain (outside the CDR3, taken from reference TRBV11-3 and TRBJ2-3): EAGVVQSPRYKIIEKKQPVAFWCNPISGHNTLYWYLQNLGQGPELLIRYENEEAVDDSQLPKDRFSAERLKGVDSTLKIQPAELGDSAVYLCASSLGTGSDTQYFGPGTRLTVL.

There are many counts of this clone. The rearrangement joins TRBV21-1 to TRBJ2-7; no DNA check was done on the table's D call, TRBD2. TRBV21-1 is described as a pseudogene. This CDR3 comprises 12 residues. The CDR3 loop reads CAIQGGVDEQYF. CDR3 bases: TGTGCCATACAGGGAGGGGTCGACGAGCAGTACTTC.

V usage is TRBV7-3 and J usage is TRBJ2-2; 11 bases match TRBD2. There are 16 residues in the CDR3. V lost 3 bases to trimming and J lost 5 bases; unmatched junction nucleotides: 5. CDR1 SGHTA and CDR2 FQGTGA come from the germline V gene. The CDR3 nucleotides read TGTGCCAGCAGCTTTGGGACTAGCGGACCGACCGGGGAGCTGTTTTTT. Protein: CASSFGTSGPTGELFF.

This chain links TRBV27 with TRBJ1-6; 8 bases map to TRBD1. Germline V gene data show CDR1 as MNHEY and CDR2 as SMNVEV (reference sequence). This CDR3 comprises 19 residues. V trimming: 5 bases; J trimming: 4 bases; junction bases outside the gene matches: 16. The CDR3 reads CASSPRTGTPAFYNSPLHF. In nucleotides, the CDR3 is TGTGCCAGCAGTCCGCGGACAGGGACCCCCGCGTTTTATAATTCACCCCTCCACTTT.

This clone was picked up one time. The chain recombines TRBV6-1 with TRBJ2-7; perhaps TRBD1 as D (6 bases). The length of the CDR3 is 11 residues. V lost 8 bases and J 1 base, leaving 6 bases between the germline ends. CDR1 is MNHNS, CDR2 SASEGT, per germline. The CDR3 sequence is CASGQSYEQYF. The CDR3, as DNA: TGTGCCAGCGGACAGTCCTACGAGCAGTACTTC.

CDR3 sequence: CASSPRPPREETQYF. The CDR3 DNA follows: TGTGCCAGCAGCCCCCGGCCACCTCGGGAAGAGACCCAGTACTTC. The chain couples TRBV7-9 to TRBJ2-5; D is unresolved. This CDR3 is 15 amino acids long. V was clipped by 5 bases and J by 3 bases, with 16 bases between them. Germline CDR1 reads SEHNR; CDR2 reads FQNEAQ (reference sequence).

The J gene is TRBJ1-2, the V gene TRBV10-3; 10 bases map to TRBD1. This CDR3 is built from 13 residues. The V gene end was trimmed by 6 bases and the J gene end by 8 bases; junction bases not matched to a gene: 6. Germline CDR1 is ENHRY and CDR2 is SYGVKD. CDR3 nucleotide sequence: TGTGCCATCAGGGGGACAGGGGTGGAGGGCTACACCTTC. Its protein is CAIRGTGVEGYTF.

This clone came up a few times. The V gene is TRBV4-3, the J gene TRBJ2-7, with 8 bases lining up with TRBD2. The CDR3 contains 16 residues. Trimming at V came to 4 bases and at J to 7 bases, leaving 15 bases not matched to a gene. The V gene's germline CDR1 is LGHNA and CDR2 YSLEER. CDR3 region: CASSPYRGAGGLEQYF. For the CDR3, the DNA is TGCGCCAGCAGCCCCTATCGGGGGGCGGGAGGCCTAGAGCAGTACTTC.

The chain recombines TRBV7-8 with TRBJ2-2; 8 bases align to TRBD2. The V gene end was trimmed by 5 bases and the J gene end by 5 bases; junction bases not matched to a gene: 10. The CDR3 consists of 16 residues. Germline V gene data show CDR1 as SGHVS and CDR2 as FQNEAQ. The CDR3 is CASSPPGLEDTGELFF. The CDR3 DNA reads TGTGCCAGCAGCCCACCGGGACTAGAAGATACCGGGGAGCTGTTTTTT.

This clone was counted once. J is TRBJ2-2 and V is TRBV7-6; maybe TRBD2 (5 bases). CDR3 length: 16 residues. Trimming took off 5 bases at V and 6 bases at J, with 19 bases between the two ends. Germline CDR1 is SGHVS and CDR2 is FNYEAQ. The CDR3 loop is CASSPRVGDRPGELFF. CDR3 nucleotides: TGTGCCAGCAGCCCCCGAGTGGGAGATCGCCCCGGGGAGCTGTTTTTT.

This clone was seen once. The DNA of the CDR3 is TGTGCCACCAGCAGGGAGCGGGGGAGCAATCAGCCCCAGCATTTT. Translation: CATSRERGSNQPQHF. The rearrangement joins TRBV15 to TRBJ1-5; D possibly corresponds to TRBD1 (5 bases). V lost 3 bases and J lost 1, with 10 bases in between. The CDR3 spans 15 residues. From germline, CDR1 is LNHNV and CDR2 YYDKDF (reference sequence).

This clone was recorded once. The chain uses TRBV27 and TRBJ2-3, with 7 bases aligning to TRBD1. CDR1 and CDR2 (germline): MNHEY, SMNVEV (reference sequence). The CDR3 runs to 15 residues. The trim removed 7 bases at V and 0 bases at J, leaving 7 bases unmatched. The CDR3 DNA reads TGTGCCAGCATCCCTGGGACAGCGAGCACAGATACGCAGTATTTT. Translation gives CASIPGTASTDTQYF.

The chain couples TRBV30 to TRBJ1-6, with TRBD1 matching over 9 bases. The CDR3 runs 14 residues. After removal of 4 bases from V and 10 bases from J, the junction contained 8 bases not matched to a gene. Germline V gives CDR1 GTSNPN, CDR2 SVGIG (reference sequence). This CDR3 reads CAWKGGGQGSPLHF. In nucleotides, the CDR3 is TGTGCCTGGAAAGGAGGGGGACAGGGATCACCCCTCCACTTT. The variable domain in full, completed from reference TRBV30 and TRBJ1-6, reads SQTIHQWPATLVQPVGSPLSLECTVEGTSNPNLYWYRQAAGRGLQLLFYSVGIGQISSEVPQNLSASRPQDRQFILSSKKLLLSDSGFYLCAWKGGGQGSPLHFGNGTRLTVT.

The chain links TRBV2 to TRBJ1-2, with D perhaps TRBD1 (5 bases). Trimming pared 8 bases from V and 4 bases from J, leaving 11 bases between. CDR1 is SNHLY, CDR2 FYNNEI, per germline. CDR3 length: 12 residues. The CDR3 sequence: CASDLTAYGYTF. The CDR3 bases are TGTGCCAGCGACTTGACAGCCTATGGCTACACCTTC.

This clone has a handful of counts. This chain connects TRBV4-1 to TRBJ1-5, with D perhaps TRBD1 (6 bases). V lost 1 base, J lost 3 bases, and 10 bases lay in between. CDR3 length: 15 amino acids. The germline V gene has CDR1 MGHRA and CDR2 YSYEKL. The CDR3 here is CASSQAGQPNQPQHF. The CDR3 region has the DNA TGCGCCAGCAGCCAAGCCGGACAGCCCAATCAGCCCCAGCATTTT.

This clone was observed once. The chain recombines TRBV10-3 with TRBJ2-5, with 8 bases aligning to TRBD2. Per germline, CDR1 ENHRY and CDR2 SYGVKD. Trimming at V came to 6 bases and at J to 2 bases, leaving 8 bases not matched to a gene. The CDR3 is 15 amino acids. DNA for the CDR3: TGTGCCATCAGCGCCCTAGCGGGCCCGCAAGAGACCCAGTACTTC. It yields the protein CAISALAGPQETQYF.

This rearrangement joins TRBV4-3 to TRBJ1-1; 7 nucleotides align to TRBD1. V was pared by 2 bases and J by 2 bases, with 5 bases of the junction left unmatched. CDR3 length: 15 residues. CDR1 and CDR2 from the germline V gene are LGHNA and YSLEER. The CDR3 DNA sequence: TGCGCCAGCAGCCAACGAGACAGGGTTAACACTGAAGCTTTCTTT. Amino acids: CASSQRDRVNTEAFF.

The chain has TRBV5-1 and TRBJ2-7; 7 bases align to TRBD1. Unmatched junction bases numbered 16, after V lost 4 bases and J lost 6 bases. The CDR3 length is 16 residues. In germline, CDR1 is SGHRS, CDR2 YFSETQ. CDR3 bases: TGCGCCAGCAGCCTCTATTCGACAGGGAATCCCCGCGAGCAGTACTTC. Amino acid sequence: CASSLYSTGNPREQYF.